Presented here are 21 T cell receptor beta chains from one specimen sequenced in a study of cytomegalovirus exposure and HLA in healthy donors. A multiplex PCR was run with 60 Vbeta primers and 13 Jbeta primers. Sequencing used immunoSEQ multiplex PCR; TCRdb keeps in-frame clones, though not all of them. The sample lists 75,000 to 85,000 clones, roughly 75% occurring once. Sequencing was performed on PBMCs. These receptors all come from a male donor in good health and CMV-seronegative.

The gene calls are TRBV4-3 and TRBJ1-2; TRBD1 is a possible D gene (5 bases). Germline CDR1 reads LGHNA; CDR2 reads YSLEER. The CDR3 totals 15 residues. Trimming stripped 1 base from V and 7 bases from J, with 16 bases between. DNA of the CDR3: TGCGCCAGCAGCCAAGTAGGCAGGGTAACCGGTGGCTACACCTTC. It encodes CASSQVGRVTGGYTF.

This chain links TRBV18 with TRBJ1-1; 7 bases agree with TRBD1. With 4 bases clipped from V and 2 bases from J, the junction kept 1 base outside the gene matches. The CDR3 totals 13 residues. Germline V gene lookup returns CDR1 KGHSH and CDR2 LQKENI. CDR3 region: CASSRDSNTEAFF. CDR3 sequence (DNA): TGTGCCAGCTCACGGGACAGTAACACTGAAGCTTTCTTT.

The chain has TRBV6-1 and TRBJ2-5; D may be TRBD2 (6 bases). The CDR3 length is 15 residues. V was clipped by 2 bases and J by 5 bases, with 15 bases between them. Per the germline V gene, CDR1 is MNHNS and CDR2 is SASEGT. CDR3 coding DNA: TGTGCCAGCAGTGAACTGGGGGGAGTGGGCGAGACCCAGTACTTC. It translates to CASSELGGVGETQYF.

This clone showed up just once. V gene TRBV4-1 combines with J gene TRBJ2-3; possible D gene TRBD1, 5 bases. This CDR3 comprises 13 residues. The germline V and J ends were trimmed by 2 bases and 4 bases, with 7 bases remaining between them. Germline-derived CDR1 and CDR2 are MGHRA and YSYEKL. This CDR3 is CASSQQGADTQYF. The DNA for the CDR3 is TGCGCCAGCAGCCAACAGGGCGCAGATACGCAGTATTTT.

This clone has more than one count but fewer than ten. The V call is TRBV4-1, the J call TRBJ2-6, with TRBD1 identical over 7 bases. CDR1 is MGHRA and CDR2 is YSYEKL in the germline V gene. Trimming took 0 bases from V and 2 from J; bases not matched to a gene: 1. This CDR3 comprises 16 residues. CDR3 DNA sequence: TGCGCCAGCAGCCAAGACCAGGGGGCTGGGGCCAACGTCCTGACTTTC. Translating it yields CASSQDQGAGANVLTF.

The chain combines TRBV5-1 with TRBJ2-5; D remains ambiguous. With 2 bases removed from V and 5 bases from J, the gap between germline ends came to 7 bases. The CDR3 sequence is 12 residues long. Germline lookup yields CDR1 SGHRS and CDR2 YFSETQ. Here the CDR3 DNA reads TGCGCCAGCAGCTTAGGAGAGGAGACCCAGTACTTC. Its translation is CASSLGEETQYF.

This chain connects TRBV6-1 to TRBJ1-2, with 8 bases fitting TRBD1. This CDR3 is built from 13 residues. J was trimmed by 4 bases and V by 6 bases; bases with no gene match: 4. Looked up from germline, CDR1 is MNHNS and CDR2 is SASEGT. Here the CDR3 reads CASSVGQGYGYTF. The CDR3 DNA reads TGTGCCAGCAGCGTTGGACAGGGCTATGGCTACACCTTC.

This chain uses TRBV18 with TRBJ1-2, with a tentative D call TRBD1 (6 bases). The CDR3 runs to 15 residues. V shed 0 bases and J shed 2 bases, with 10 bases lying between them. The germline CDR1 and CDR2 sequences are KGHSH and LQKENI. CDR3 in DNA: TGTGCCAGCTCACCACCCAACAGGGTCAACTATGGCTACACCTTC. Residues: CASSPPNRVNYGYTF.

The J gene is TRBJ2-7, the V gene TRBV5-6; TRBD2 agrees at 8 bases. The V and J ends lost 4 bases and 2 bases, in that order; junction bases with no gene match: 8. The germline V gene encodes CDR1 SGHDT and CDR2 YYEEEE. The CDR3 is 15 amino acids. CDR3 sequence (DNA): TGTGCCAGCAGCGGGGAAAGCGGGAGTCCCTACGAGCAGTACTTC. This translates into CASSGESGSPYEQYF. Drawing the rest from reference TRBV5-6 and TRBJ2-7, the complete variable domain is DAGVTQSPTHLIKTRGQQVTLRCSPKSGHDTVSWYQQALGQGPQFIFQYYEEEERQRGNFPDRFSGHQFPNYSSELNVNALLLGDSALYLCASSGESGSPYEQYFGPGTRLTVT.

The chain uses TRBV15 and TRBJ1-4, with D perhaps matching TRBD1 (5 bases). There are 18 residues in the CDR3. CDR1 is LNHNV, CDR2 YYDKDF, per germline (reference sequence). With 1 base removed from V and 4 bases from J, the gap between germline ends came to 19 bases. The CDR3 loop reads CATSRVGGLRDGNEKLFF. DNA for the CDR3: TGTGCCACCAGCAGAGTCGGGGGTTTGAGGGACGGTAATGAAAAACTGTTTTTT.

The V and J genes are TRBV7-2 and TRBJ2-5; 8 bases align to TRBD1. In germline, CDR1 is SGHTA, CDR2 FQGNSA. The V and J ends lost 5 bases and 7 bases, in that order; junction bases with no gene match: 9. CDR3 length equals 14 residues. The chain's CDR3 is CASSGTGGPGTQYF. The CDR3 DNA reads as TGTGCCAGCAGCGGCACAGGGGGGCCGGGGACCCAGTACTTC.

J is TRBJ2-2 and V is TRBV5-1, with D possibly being TRBD2 (6 bases). The CDR3 sequence is 18 residues long. Trimming removed 3 bases from V and 1 base from J, with 19 bases in between. CDR1 and CDR2 from the germline V gene are SGHRS and YFSETQ. The CDR3 DNA sequence: TGCGCCAGCAGCTCGGAGGGCGCGGGGACGGTGAACACCGGGGAGCTGTTTTTT. This codes for CASSSEGAGTVNTGELFF.

V and J are TRBV5-4 and TRBJ2-2; D ambiguous. V lost 2 bases to trimming and J lost 4 bases, with 12 bases between them. Germline loops: CDR1 SGHNT, CDR2 YYREEE (reference sequence). This CDR3 has 15 amino acids. CDR3 nucleotides: TGTGCCAGCAGCTTTGACATCGCTACCACCGGGGAGCTGTTTTTT. This codes for CASSFDIATTGELFF. Complete variable domain (other parts from reference TRBV5-4 and TRBJ2-2): ETGVTQSPTHLIKTRGQQVTLRCSSQSGHNTVSWYQQALGQGPQFIFQYYREEENGRGNFPPRFSGLQFPNYSSELNVNALELDDSALYLCASSFDIATTGELFFGEGSRLTVL.

V and J are TRBV5-1 and TRBJ2-5, with 7 bases lining up with TRBD1. The J call could be wrong; TRBJ2-7 is a better fit for the DNA end. CDR3 length equals 15 residues. The germline CDR1 and CDR2 sequences are SGHRS and YFSETQ. CDR3 in amino acids: CASSWNRGGGYEQYF. The CDR3 DNA is TGCGCCAGCAGCTGGAACAGGGGTGGGGGCTACGAGCAGTACTTC.

The rearrangement links TRBV5-1 to TRBJ1-2; no definite D call. The germline CDR1 and CDR2 sequences are SGHRS and YFSETQ. With 3 bases removed from V and 7 bases from J, the gap between germline ends came to 10 bases. This CDR3 region has 12 residues. This CDR3 is CASSSREGGYTF. The DNA for the CDR3 is TGCGCCAGCAGCTCTCGGGAGGGTGGCTACACCTTC.

Remarks on this clone: One end of the junction is discordant with germline, which a read error may explain. The chain joins TRBV19 to TRBJ1-2, with TRBD1 as a possible D gene (6 bases). The CDR3 is 14 amino acids. Germline V gene data show CDR1 as LNHDA and CDR2 as SQIVND (reference sequence). In DNA, the CDR3 is TGTGCCAGTACTCCCCCCGGCAGGGGTCATGGCTACCCCTTC. Protein sequence: CASTPPGRGHGYPF. Combining the CDR3 with reference TRBV19 and TRBJ1-2 gives the whole variable domain DGGITQSPKYLFRKEGQNVTLSCEQNLNHDAMYWYRQDPGQGLRLIYYSQIVNDFQKGDIAEGYSVSREKKESFPLTVTSAQKNPTAFYLCASTPPGRGHGYPFGSGTRLTVV.

The chain carries TRBV5-1 and TRBJ2-3, with TRBD2 matching over 14 bases. This CDR3 is built from 18 residues. Germline loops: CDR1 SGHRS, CDR2 YFSETQ. Trimming took 4 bases from V and 6 from J; bases not matched to a gene: 13. This CDR3 is CASSLGRGTSGGRDTQYF. Here the CDR3 DNA reads TGCGCCAGCAGCCTGGGGCGGGGGACTAGCGGGGGTCGGGATACGCAGTATTTT.

The chain links TRBV7-2 to TRBJ1-2; no firm D call. The CDR3 has 15 residues. V lost 4 bases to trimming and J lost 4 bases, with 16 bases between them. From germline, CDR1 is SGHTA and CDR2 FQGNSA. The CDR3 nucleotides read TGTGCCAGCAGCTCCCCAGACTTCTTCGGCTATGGCTACACCTTC. Translated, it gives CASSSPDFFGYGYTF.

This clone showed up just once. The CDR3 region is CASSVDGQGILNTEAFF. CDR3 in DNA: TGTGCCAGCAGCGTAGACGGACAGGGAATCCTGAACACTGAAGCTTTCTTT. This sequence joins TRBV9 and TRBJ1-1, with TRBD1 identical over 8 bases. CDR3 size: 17 residues. The germline V gene encodes CDR1 SGDLS and CDR2 YYNGEE. Trimming took 0 bases from V and 0 from J; bases not matched to a gene: 7.

The rearrangement uses TRBV11-2 and TRBJ1-1; D possibly corresponds to TRBD1 (6 bases). Trimming left V 0 bases short and J 6 bases short, with 11 bases between. CDR1 is SGHAT, CDR2 FQNNGV, per germline. This CDR3 spans 14 amino acids. The chain's CDR3 is CASSLDWAGAEAFF. The CDR3 nucleotides read TGTGCCAGCAGCTTAGATTGGGCAGGGGCTGAAGCTTTCTTT.

This clone was detected only a few times. The rearrangement links TRBV27 to TRBJ2-5; 10 bases map to TRBD1. The J segment lost 4 bases and the V segment lost 5 bases, leaving 7 bases of the junction unmatched. The CDR3 totals 15 residues. Germline CDR1 is MNHEY and CDR2 is SMNVEV (reference sequence). DNA of the CDR3: TGTGCCAGCAGTCGCGCCGGGACAGGGGTAGAGACCCAGTACTTC. Its protein product is CASSRAGTGVETQYF.